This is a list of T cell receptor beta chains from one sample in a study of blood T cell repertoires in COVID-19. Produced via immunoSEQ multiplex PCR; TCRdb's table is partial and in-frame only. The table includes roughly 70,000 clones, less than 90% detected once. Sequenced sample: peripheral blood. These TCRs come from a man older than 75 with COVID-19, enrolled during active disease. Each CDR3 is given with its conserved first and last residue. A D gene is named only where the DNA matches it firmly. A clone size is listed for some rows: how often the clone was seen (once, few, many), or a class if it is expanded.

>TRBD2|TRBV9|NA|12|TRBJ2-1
CASSTRGGEPFF
TGTGCCAGCAGCACCCGCGGGGGGGAGCCGTTCTTC
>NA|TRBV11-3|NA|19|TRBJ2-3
CASSLDWSARASSTDTQYF
TGTGCCAGCAGCTTAGATTGGAGCGCCAGGGCCTCTAGCACAGATACGCAGTATTTT
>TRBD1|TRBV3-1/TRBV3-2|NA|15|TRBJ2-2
CASSQRGPNTGELFF
TGTGCCAGCAGCCAAAGGGGGCCGAACACCGGGGAGCTGTTTTTT
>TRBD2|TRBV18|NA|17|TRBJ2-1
CASSPMVAGALSGEQFF
TGTGCCAGCTCACCAATGGTAGCGGGGGCCCTATCGGGTGAGCAGTTCTTC
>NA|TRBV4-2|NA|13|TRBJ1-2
CASSQDWARGYTF
TGTGCCAGCAGCCAAGATTGGGCGCGTGGCTACACCTTC
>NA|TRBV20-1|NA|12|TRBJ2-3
CSASPGEDTQYF
TGCAGTGCTAGTCCCGGGGAGGATACGCAGTATTTT
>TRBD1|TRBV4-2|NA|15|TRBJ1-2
CASSQDVRDSYGYTF
TGTGCCAGCAGCCAAGACGTAAGGGACAGCTATGGCTACACCTTC
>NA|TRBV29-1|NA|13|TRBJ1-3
CSVRGIFGNTIYF
TGCAGCGTTCGGGGGATCTTTGGAAACACCATATATTTT
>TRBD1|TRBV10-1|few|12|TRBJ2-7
CASSGQGYEQYF
TGCGCCAGCAGCGGACAGGGCTACGAGCAGTACTTC
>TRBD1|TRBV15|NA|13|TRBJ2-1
CATSRGQGNEQFF
TGTGCCACCAGCCGGGGACAGGGCAATGAGCAGTTCTTC
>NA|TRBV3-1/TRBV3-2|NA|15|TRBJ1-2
CASSQAGGGIYGYTF
TGTGCCAGCAGCCAAGCTGGGGGCGGAATATATGGCTACACCTTC
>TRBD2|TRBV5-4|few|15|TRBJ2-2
CASSSGLKNTGELFF
TGTGCCAGCAGCTCGGGACTAAAGAACACCGGGGAGCTGTTTTTT
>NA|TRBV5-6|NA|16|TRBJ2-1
CASSLVVSGSYNEQFF
TGTGCCAGCAGCTTGGTCGTGTCAGGCTCCTACAATGAGCAGTTCTTC
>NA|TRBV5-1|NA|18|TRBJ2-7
CASSPLGRATSLTREQYF
TGCGCCAGCAGCCCCCTGGGACGGGCCACTTCCCTGACTAGGGAGCAGTACTTC
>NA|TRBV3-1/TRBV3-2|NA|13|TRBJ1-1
CASSRAVGTEAFF
TGTGCCAGCTCCCGAGCGGTGGGCACTGAAGCTTTCTTT
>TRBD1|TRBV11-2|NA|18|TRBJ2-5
CASSLDAQGQGDQETQYF
TGTGCCAGCAGCTTAGACGCCCAGGGACAGGGGGACCAAGAGACCCAGTACTTC
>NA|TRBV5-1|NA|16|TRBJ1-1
CASSLLREGMNTEAFF
TGCGCCAGCAGCTTGCTACGGGAGGGGATGAACACTGAAGCTTTCTTT
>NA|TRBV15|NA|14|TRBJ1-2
CATSGQFDLYGYTF
TGTGCCACCAGCGGACAGTTCGACCTTTATGGCTACACCTTC
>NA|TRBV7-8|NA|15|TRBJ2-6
CASSLTVSGANVLTF
TGTGCCAGCAGCTTAACAGTCTCTGGGGCCAACGTCCTGACTTTC
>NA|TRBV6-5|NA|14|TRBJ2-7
CASNPDGNSYEQYF
TGTGCCAGCAACCCCGACGGGAACTCCTACGAGCAGTACTTC
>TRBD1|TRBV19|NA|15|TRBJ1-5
CASSPGQGNHQPQHF
TGTGCCAGTAGCCCGGGACAGGGTAATCATCAGCCCCAGCATTTT
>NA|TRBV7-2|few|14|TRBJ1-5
CASSRDPGGQPQHF
TGTGCCAGCAGTCGGGACCCCGGGGGTCAGCCCCAGCATTTT
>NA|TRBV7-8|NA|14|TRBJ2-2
CASSSPTRTGELFF
TGTGCCAGCAGCTCCCCGACAAGGACCGGGGAGCTGTTTTTT
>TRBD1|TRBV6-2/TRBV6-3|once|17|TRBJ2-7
CASSTSTWGQPNYEQYF
TGTGCCAGCAGTACTTCAACGTGGGGACAGCCCAACTACGAGCAGTACTTC
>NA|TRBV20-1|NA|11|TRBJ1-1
CSAAIQVEAFF
TGCAGTGCTGCTATACAGGTTGAAGCTTTCTTT
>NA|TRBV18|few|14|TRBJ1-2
CASSPSGGNYGYTF
TGTGCCAGCTCGCCATCCGGCGGGAACTATGGCTACACCTTC
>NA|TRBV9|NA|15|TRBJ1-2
CASSVDGTPFYGYTF
TGTGCCAGCAGCGTCGACGGGACACCCTTCTATGGCTACACCTTC
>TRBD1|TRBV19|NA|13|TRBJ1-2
CASSKGTVYGYTF
TGTGCCAGTAGCAAGGGGACAGTCTATGGCTACACCTTC
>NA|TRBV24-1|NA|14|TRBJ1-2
CATSSTGGNYGYTF
TGTGCCACCAGTAGTACCGGGGGTAACTATGGCTACACCTTC
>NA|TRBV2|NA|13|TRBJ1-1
CASWGGRSTEAFF
TGTGCCAGCTGGGGGGGGCGGAGCACTGAAGCTTTCTTT
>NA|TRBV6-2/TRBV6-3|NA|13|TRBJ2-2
CASSPGTTGELFF
TGTGCCAGCAGCCCCGGGACTACCGGGGAGCTGTTTTTT
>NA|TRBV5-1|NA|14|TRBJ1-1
CASSPIAGSTEAFF
TGCGCCAGCAGCCCCATAGCGGGTAGCACTGAAGCTTTCTTT
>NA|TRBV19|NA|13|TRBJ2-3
CASSVLSTDTQYF
TGTGCCAGTAGTGTCCTTAGCACAGATACGCAGTATTTT
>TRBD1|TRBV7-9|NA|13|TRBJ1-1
CASSFTGDTEAFF
TGTGCCAGCAGCTTTACAGGGGACACTGAAGCTTTCTTT
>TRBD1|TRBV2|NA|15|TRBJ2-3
CASSAPGQEKDTQYF
TGTGCCAGCAGTGCGCCGGGACAGGAGAAAGATACGCAGTATTTT
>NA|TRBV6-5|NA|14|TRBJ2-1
CASTGRLDYNEQFF
TGTGCCAGCACCGGCCGACTAGACTACAATGAGCAGTTCTTC
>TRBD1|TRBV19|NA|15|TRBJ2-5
CASSTTGTGDETQYF
TGTGCCAGTAGCACGACCGGGACAGGGGACGAGACCCAGTACTTC
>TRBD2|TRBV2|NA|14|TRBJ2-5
CASRLAGGVETQYF
TGTGCCAGCAGGCTAGCGGGGGGGGTGGAGACCCAGTACTTC
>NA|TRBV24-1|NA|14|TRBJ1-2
CATSDSGRVDGYTF
TGTGCCACCAGTGATTCGGGCAGGGTGGATGGCTACACCTTC
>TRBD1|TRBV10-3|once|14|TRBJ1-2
CAISDGTGSYGYTF
TGTGCCATCAGTGATGGGACAGGAAGCTATGGCTACACCTTC
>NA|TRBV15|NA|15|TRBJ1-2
CATSSGQMDRRGYTF
TGTGCCACCAGCAGTGGCCAGATGGACAGACGCGGCTACACCTTC
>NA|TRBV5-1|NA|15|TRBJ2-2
CASSLVSRASGELFF
TGCGCCAGCAGCTTGGTTAGCAGGGCCAGCGGGGAGCTGTTTTTT
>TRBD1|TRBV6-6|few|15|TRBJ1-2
CASTPSGTGGDGYTF
TGTGCCAGCACCCCCTCCGGGACAGGGGGCGATGGCTACACCTTC
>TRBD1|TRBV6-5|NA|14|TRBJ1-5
CATQGQPSNQPQHF
TGTGCCACCCAGGGACAGCCGAGCAATCAGCCCCAGCATTTT
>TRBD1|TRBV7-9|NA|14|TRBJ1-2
CASSLRTGGNGYTF
TGTGCCAGCAGCTTAAGGACAGGGGGCAATGGCTACACCTTC
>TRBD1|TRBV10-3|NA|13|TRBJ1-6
CAISDREHSPLHF
TGTGCCATTTCGGACAGGGAACATTCACCCCTCCACTTT
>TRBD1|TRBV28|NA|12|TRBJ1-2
CASSRDRYGYTF
TGTGCCAGCAGCCGGGACAGATATGGCTACACCTTC
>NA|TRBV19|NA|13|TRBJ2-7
CASSATGPYEQYF
TGTGCCAGTAGTGCAACAGGGCCCTACGAGCAGTACTTC